A single T cell receptor (beta chain) is shown here with its context. This specimen belongs to a study of blood T cell repertoires in COVID-19. For the study at large: Samples representing acute and convalescent COVID-19 were sourced from the United States, Italy and Spain. Nucleic acid was either cDNA or gDNA, and it came from T cells, B-cell-depleted T cells, or PBMCs.

Per the original methods: For nucleated cells, counts were estimated from reference gene primer amplification. Profiled with immunoSEQ multiplex PCR; TCRdb holds only in-frame clones, not every one. The V and J calls and clone size come from that table; D and trimming were worked out from the DNA. The sample holds a few hundred thousand clones, 85% to 90% seen once. The germline CDR1 and CDR2 sequences are SGHTA and FQGNSA. This CDR3 is 12 amino acids long. V lost 1 base, J lost 12 bases, and 10 bases lay in between. Sequenced sample: peripheral blood. The source is a man aged 55-75 years with acute or convalescent COVID-19. The chain employs TRBV7-2 and TRBJ2-1, with D maybe TRBD1 (5 bases). The CDR3 coding sequence is TGTGCCAGCAGCTTAGTCAGACAGATGCAGTTCTTC. Translating it yields CASSLVRQMQFF.